A selection of T cell receptor beta chains follows, all from one sample in a study of blood T cell repertoires in COVID-19. This table comes from immunoSEQ multiplex PCR, and its TCRdb copy is limited to in-frame clones, with some not included. Of about 140,000 clones in the sample, roughly 84% are singletons; the top ten hold approximately 8%. Specimen: peripheral blood. Source of these receptors: an older woman with acute or convalescent COVID-19. Each CDR3 is given with its conserved first and last residue. Fields, in order: CDR3 length, D gene, V gene, J gene, clone size, CDR3 protein, CDR3 DNA. A D gene is named only where the DNA matches it firmly. A clone size is listed for some rows: how often the clone was seen (once, few, many), or a class if it is expanded.

length: 17; D: TRBD1; V: TRBV6-2/TRBV6-3; J: TRBJ1-6; size: .; CDR3: CASSYSSRTGYNSPLHF; DNA: TGTGCCAGCAGTTACTCTTCTCGGACAGGCTATAATTCACCCCTCCACTTT
length: 15; D: TRBD1; V: TRBV6-6; J: TRBJ2-2; size: .; CDR3: CASSPGQGSTGELFF; DNA: TGTGCCAGCAGCCCGGGACAGGGATCCACCGGGGAGCTGTTTTTT
length: 13; D: .; V: TRBV27; J: TRBJ2-1; size: .; CDR3: CASSLSRGNEQFF; DNA: TGTGCCAGCAGTTTATCACGCGGCAATGAGCAGTTCTTC
length: 16; D: .; V: TRBV14; J: TRBJ2-3; size: .; CDR3: CASSQDGGLPANTQYF; DNA: TGTGCCAGCAGCCAAGATGGAGGGCTCCCCGCGAATACGCAGTATTTT
length: 17; D: TRBD2; V: TRBV5-8; J: TRBJ2-3; size: few; CDR3: CASSSGTSGLSTDTQYF; DNA: TGTGCCAGCAGCTCCGGGACTAGCGGCCTTAGCACAGATACGCAGTATTTT
length: 16; D: TRBD1; V: TRBV11-3; J: TRBJ1-1; size: once; CDR3: CASSLDQGQGGAEAFF; DNA: TGTGCCAGCAGCTTAGATCAGGGACAGGGCGGCGCTGAAGCTTTCTTT
length: 16; D: TRBD1; V: TRBV24-1; J: TRBJ2-1; size: .; CDR3: CATSDLTGTGGKEQFF; DNA: TGTGCCACCAGTGATCTTACCGGGACAGGGGGCAAGGAGCAGTTCTTC
length: 16; D: .; V: TRBV5-4; J: TRBJ2-1; size: .; CDR3: CASSLGGGFTYNEQFF; DNA: TGTGCCAGCAGCTTGGGTGGGGGGTTTACCTACAATGAGCAGTTCTTC
length: 13; D: .; V: TRBV6-2/TRBV6-3; J: TRBJ2-3; size: .; CDR3: CASSTTGWDTQYF; DNA: TGTGCCAGCAGTACGACAGGATGGGATACGCAGTATTTT
length: 13; D: .; V: TRBV6-1; J: TRBJ2-1; size: .; CDR3: CASSETGNNEQFF; DNA: TGTGCCAGCAGTGAGACGGGAAACAATGAGCAGTTCTTC
length: 14; D: .; V: TRBV20-1; J: TRBJ1-6; size: .; CDR3: CSASEVLSDSPLHF; DNA: TGCAGTGCTAGTGAAGTTCTCTCGGATTCACCCCTCCACTTT
length: 13; D: TRBD1; V: TRBV30; J: TRBJ1-1; size: .; CDR3: CAWTRKGGSEAFF; DNA: TGTGCCTGGACCCGCAAAGGGGGCTCTGAAGCTTTCTTT
length: 15; D: .; V: TRBV14; J: TRBJ2-2; size: once; CDR3: CASRPGTSVTGELFF; DNA: TGTGCCAGCAGACCTGGGACTTCAGTCACCGGGGAGCTGTTTTTT
length: 16; D: TRBD2; V: TRBV9; J: TRBJ2-3; size: .; CDR3: CASSAGTSGGADTQYF; DNA: TGTGCCAGCAGCGCCGGGACTAGCGGGGGCGCAGATACGCAGTATTTT
length: 12; D: .; V: TRBV2; J: TRBJ1-1; size: .; CDR3: CAILVGRSEAFF; DNA: TGTGCCATCTTAGTTGGGAGGTCTGAAGCTTTCTTT
length: 15; D: TRBD2; V: TRBV5-1; J: TRBJ2-7; size: .; CDR3: CASSFLAGDTYEQYF; DNA: TGCGCCAGCAGCTTTTTAGCGGGGGACACCTACGAGCAGTACTTC
length: 14; D: .; V: TRBV11-2; J: TRBJ1-2; size: .; CDR3: CASSSRRGMYGYTF; DNA: TGTGCCAGCAGCTCCCGGCGAGGCATGTATGGCTACACCTTC
length: 14; D: TRBD1; V: TRBV30; J: TRBJ1-4; size: .; CDR3: CAWRTRGPNEKLFF; DNA: TGTGCCTGGAGGACAAGGGGGCCGAATGAAAAACTGTTTTTT
length: 15; D: .; V: TRBV19; J: TRBJ1-2; size: .; CDR3: CASSKPTQGIYGYTF; DNA: TGTGCCAGTAGTAAGCCAACCCAGGGGATCTATGGCTACACCTTC
length: 12; D: .; V: TRBV10-2; J: TRBJ1-5; size: few; CDR3: CASRQDGQPQHF; DNA: TGCGCCAGCAGACAGGATGGTCAGCCCCAGCATTTT
length: 15; D: .; V: TRBV7-8; J: TRBJ2-3; size: .; CDR3: CASSPRGDFTDTQYF; DNA: TGTGCCAGCAGCCCCCGGGGAGATTTCACAGATACGCAGTATTTT
length: 14; D: .; V: TRBV10-2; J: TRBJ2-5; size: .; CDR3: CASRDIEAQETQYF; DNA: TGCGCCAGCAGGGACATCGAGGCCCAAGAGACCCAGTACTTC
length: 15; D: TRBD1; V: TRBV3-1/TRBV3-2; J: TRBJ1-2; size: .; CDR3: CASSHLDRANYGYTF; DNA: TGTGCCAGCAGCCACTTGGACAGGGCCAACTATGGCTACACCTTC
length: 16; D: TRBD1; V: TRBV6-1; J: TRBJ2-1; size: .; CDR3: CASSELTGPPLNEQFF; DNA: TGTGCCAGCAGTGAACTGACAGGGCCCCCCTTGAATGAGCAGTTCTTC
length: 17; D: TRBD1; V: TRBV5-1; J: TRBJ1-4; size: .; CDR3: CASSLGGLRTGMEKLFF; DNA: TGCGCCAGCAGCTTGGGAGGTTTAAGGACAGGGATGGAAAAACTGTTTTTT
length: 16; D: TRBD1; V: TRBV24-1; J: TRBJ1-3; size: .; CDR3: CATSEDGTGTQNTIYF; DNA: TGTGCCACCAGTGAGGACGGGACAGGGACTCAGAACACCATATATTTT
length: 14; D: .; V: TRBV19; J: TRBJ1-2; size: .; CDR3: CASSIPGFLYGYTF; DNA: TGTGCCAGTAGTATCCCCGGTTTTCTCTATGGCTACACCTTC
length: 11; D: .; V: TRBV6-5; J: TRBJ2-5; size: .; CDR3: CASRGRETQYF; DNA: TGTGCCAGCAGGGGGAGAGAGACCCAGTACTTC
length: 13; D: .; V: TRBV6-4; J: TRBJ1-2; size: .; CDR3: CASSGTHYYGYTF; DNA: TGTGCCAGCAGTGGGACTCACTACTATGGCTACACCTTC
length: 17; D: TRBD1; V: TRBV5-1; J: TRBJ2-3; size: .; CDR3: CASSWEMGQGFSYTQYF; DNA: TGCGCCAGCAGCTGGGAGATGGGACAGGGGTTCTCGTATACGCAGTATTTT
length: 13; D: .; V: TRBV5-4; J: TRBJ1-2; size: .; CDR3: CASSLDPPQGYTF; DNA: TGTGCCAGCAGCTTGGACCCTCCGCAGGGCTACACCTTC